A selection of T cell receptor beta chains follows, all from one sample in a study of cytomegalovirus exposure and HLA in healthy donors. Repertoires were generated with immunoSEQ multiplex PCR, while TCRdb's copy carries only in-frame clones and drops some. Here the sample spans about 140,000 clones, 77% being singletons. Sequencing was performed on PBMCs. These receptors were collected from a woman aged 45 to 65 in good health and CMV-seronegative. The CDR3 runs from the conserved cysteine through the conserved F or W. D genes are given only for firm matches. Size is omitted from some rows. Given values are once, few, many or a class for expanded clones.

clone_size,d_call,j_call,v_call,cdr3_aa,cdr3_nt
-,-,TRBJ1-1,TRBV9,CASSVGDTNTEAFF,TGTGCCAGCAGCGTAGGGGACACTAACACTGAGGCTTTCTTT
once,TRBD1,TRBJ2-3,TRBV10-3,CAVNQGALDTQYF,TGTGCCGTTAATCAGGGGGCATTAGATACGCAGTATTTT
few,-,TRBJ2-1,TRBV5-4,CASSLQGRYNEQFF,TGTGCCAGCAGCTTACAGGGTCGGTACAATGAGCAGTTCTTC
-,-,TRBJ2-5,TRBV7-2,CASSLNREETQYF,TGTGCCAGCAGCTTGAACAGGGAAGAGACCCAGTACTTC
few,-,TRBJ1-1,TRBV29-1,CSVPMNTEAFF,TGCAGCGTTCCTATGAACACTGAAGCTTTCTTT
-,TRBD1,TRBJ1-1,TRBV5-6,CASSPGQVFAEAFF,TGTGCCAGCAGCCCCGGACAGGTGTTCGCTGAAGCTTTCTTT
few,-,TRBJ1-5,TRBV4-3,CASSQDLGGGQPQHF,TGCGCCAGCAGTCAAGATCTCGGGGGTGGACAGCCCCAGCATTTT
few,-,TRBJ2-5,TRBV19,CASSATGTVETQYF,TGTGCCAGTAGTGCCACAGGGACGGTAGAGACCCAGTACTTC
-,-,TRBJ2-6,TRBV19,CASSWPPGSLLSGANVLTF,TGTGCCAGTAGTTGGCCCCCGGGGTCCCTCCTTTCTGGGGCCAACGTCCTGACTTTC
-,-,TRBJ1-2,TRBV18,CASSPQQGEDYGYTF,TGTGCCAGCTCACCACAACAGGGTGAAGACTATGGCTACACCTTC
once,-,TRBJ1-3,TRBV18,CASSPKELEPGNTIYF,TGTGCCAGCTCCCCCAAAGAACTCGAACCGGGAAACACCATATATTTT
-,TRBD1,TRBJ1-4,TRBV5-1,CASSLTAGQGVGEKLFF,TGCGCCAGCAGCTTGACCGCCGGACAGGGGGTAGGGGAAAAACTGTTTTTT
-,-,TRBJ2-5,TRBV2,CASSEKVRETQYF,TGTGCCAGCAGTGAAAAAGTGCGGGAGACCCAGTACTTC
-,-,TRBJ1-4,TRBV7-9,CATGQLNEKLFF,TGTGCCACCGGACAGTTGAATGAAAAACTGTTTTTT
-,TRBD1,TRBJ1-2,TRBV2,CASSDPRGVGAPNYGYTF,TGTGCCAGCAGTGATCCCAGGGGGGTGGGGGCTCCTAACTATGGCTACACCTTC
-,TRBD1,TRBJ1-2,TRBV2,CASRLTGADYGYTF,TGTGCCAGCAGGCTGACAGGGGCCGACTATGGCTACACCTTC
few,-,TRBJ1-1,TRBV18,CASSPRTNTEAFF,TGTGCCAGCTCACCAAGGACAAACACTGAAGCTTTCTTT
-,-,TRBJ2-1,TRBV21-1,CASTTQKYNEQFF,TGTGCCAGCACCACCCAGAAATACAATGAGCAGTTCTTC
-,-,TRBJ1-6,TRBV7-3,CASSLMGGSYNSPLHF,TGTGCCAGCAGCTTAATGGGAGGATCCTATAATTCACCCCTCCACTTT
few,-,TRBJ1-1,TRBV11-2,CASSTAQGWNTEAFF,TGTGCCAGCAGCACCGCACAGGGCTGGAACACTGAAGCTTTCTTT
-,TRBD1,TRBJ1-6,TRBV13,CASSEGHRGDNSPLHF,TGTGCCAGCAGCGAGGGGCACAGGGGCGATAATTCACCCCTCCACTTT
-,-,TRBJ2-1,TRBV27,CASSHGRYENNEQFF,TGTGCCAGCAGTCATGGGCGCTATGAAAACAATGAGCAGTTCTTC
few,TRBD1,TRBJ2-2,TRBV5-8,CASSLAWGQGYTGELFF,TGTGCCAGCAGCTTGGCCTGGGGACAGGGGTACACCGGGGAGCTGTTTTTT
-,-,TRBJ2-1,TRBV4-1,CASSQGPLRDEQFF,TGCGCCAGCAGCCAAGGCCCTCTACGCGATGAGCAGTTCTTC
-,TRBD1,TRBJ2-1,TRBV5-6,CASSLAPGQGGIYNEQFF,TGTGCCAGCAGCTTGGCTCCGGGACAGGGAGGGATATACAATGAGCAGTTCTTC
few,TRBD1,TRBJ2-7,TRBV25-1,CASSGTGGSYEQYF,TGTGCCAGCAGTGGGACAGGGGGCTCCTACGAGCAGTACTTC
-,TRBD1,TRBJ1-2,TRBV7-2,CASSRLGQGREGYTF,TGTGCCAGCAGCCGACTGGGACAGGGACGTGAGGGCTACACCTTC
-,TRBD2,TRBJ2-1,TRBV23-1,CASNSLGGMDEQFF,TGCGCCAGCAATAGTTTGGGGGGGATGGATGAGCAGTTCTTC
-,-,TRBJ1-5,TRBV30,CAWRSGTSNQPQHF,TGTGCCTGGAGGTCGGGGACAAGCAATCAGCCCCAGCATTTT
-,TRBD2,TRBJ2-7,TRBV5-1,CASSREGGYSYEQYF,TGCGCCAGCAGCCGGGAGGGCGGGTACAGCTACGAGCAGTACTTC
-,-,TRBJ2-7,TRBV7-6,CASSLRETYEQYF,TGTGCCAGCAGCCTCCGGGAAACCTACGAGCAGTACTTC
-,-,TRBJ2-7,TRBV5-6,CASSYGTGYEQYF,TGTGCCAGCAGCTATGGGACTGGCTACGAGCAGTACTTC
-,-,TRBJ1-6,TRBV18,CASSPGGQYNSPLHF,TGTGCCAGCTCCCCCGGAGGACAGTATAATTCACCCCTCCACTTT
-,-,TRBJ2-3,TRBV28,CASSEAGSPTDTQYF,TGTGCCAGCTCCGAGGCGGGGTCCCCCACAGATACGCAGTATTTT
-,-,TRBJ2-7,TRBV6-1,CASRRGLSEQYF,TGTGCCAGCAGACGAGGTCTCTCCGAGCAGTACTTC
-,-,TRBJ2-5,TRBV5-1,CASSLDYGGAETQYF,TGCGCCAGCAGCTTGGACTACGGAGGGGCAGAGACCCAGTACTTC
-,-,TRBJ2-1,TRBV2,CASSGPLSPPWNEQFF,TGTGCCAGCAGTGGGCCCCTGTCCCCCCCCTGGAATGAGCAGTTCTTC
-,-,TRBJ1-4,TRBV27,CASSRRRETNEKLFF,TGTGCCAGCAGTAGGAGGCGGGAAACTAATGAAAAACTGTTTTTT
few,-,TRBJ1-3,TRBV18,CASSPIRDTSWRNTIYF,TGTGCCAGCTCACCAATCCGGGACACATCCTGGAGAAACACCATATATTTT
-,-,TRBJ1-5,TRBV19,CASSIDGGTVDQPQHF,TGTGCCAGTAGTATAGATGGCGGGACGGTGGATCAGCCCCAGCATTTT
few,-,TRBJ1-1,TRBV11-2,CASSWGVNTEAFF,TGTGCCAGCAGCTGGGGAGTGAACACTGAAGCTTTCTTT
-,-,TRBJ2-1,TRBV29-1,CSVESGVGGQFF,TGCAGCGTTGAGTCGGGAGTCGGGGGGCAGTTCTTC
-,TRBD1,TRBJ1-2,TRBV11-2,CASSLLGDSSGGYTF,TGTGCCAGCAGCTTACTTGGGGACAGCTCGGGTGGCTACACCTTC
-,TRBD1,TRBJ2-3,TRBV29-1,CSVLDRGPTDTQYF,TGCAGCGTCCTGGACAGGGGGCCCACAGATACGCAGTATTTT
-,TRBD2,TRBJ2-7,TRBV6-6,CASRLGSGGYEQYF,TGTGCCAGCAGATTAGGGAGCGGGGGGTACGAGCAGTACTTC
-,-,TRBJ1-1,TRBV6-5,CASSRREVTEAFF,TGTGCCAGCAGCCGCAGGGAAGTCACTGAAGCTTTCTTT
-,-,TRBJ1-5,TRBV15,CATSREGGGVSNQPQHF,TGTGCCACCAGCAGAGAAGGGGGAGGGGTTAGCAATCAGCCCCAGCATTTT
-,TRBD1,TRBJ1-2,TRBV29-1,CSGDTGGGGYTF,TGCAGCGGGGACACAGGGGGAGGTGGCTACACCTTC
-,-,TRBJ1-1,TRBV19,CASSSPGRGYDTEAFF,TGTGCCAGTAGTTCTCCGGGGAGGGGGTATGACACTGAAGCTTTCTTT